One and the same sample provided the 20 T cell receptor beta chains below, sequenced in a study of cytomegalovirus exposure and HLA in healthy donors. Use of 60 Vbeta and 13 Jbeta primers characterized the PCR. Generated by immunoSEQ multiplex PCR, the TCRdb table keeps only in-frame clones and is missing some. The table has over 110,000 clones, about 80% seen once. Sequenced material: PBMCs. The origin of the receptors is a male donor in good health and CMV-seropositive.

The chain is built from TRBV6-5 and TRBJ1-2; D is unresolved. Germline CDR1 MNHEY, CDR2 SVGAGI. The CDR3 length is 13 residues. The V and J ends lost 5 bases and 4 bases respectively, with 11 bases between them. CDR3 in amino acids: CASSPSTLYGYTF. CDR3 DNA: TGTGCCAGCAGTCCTAGTACCCTCTATGGCTACACCTTC.

The chain joins TRBV6-1 to TRBJ2-7; 13 bases align to TRBD2. CDR1 MNHNS and CDR2 SASEGT come from the germline V gene. Trimming cost V 5 bases and J 4 bases; bases outside gene matches: 5. The CDR3 totals 15 residues. CDR3 DNA sequence: TGTGCCAGCAGTAAACTAGCGGGAGGGTTATACGAGCAGTACTTC. Translating it yields CASSKLAGGLYEQYF.

The chain employs TRBV5-4 and TRBJ1-3; 9 positions agree with TRBD1. J was trimmed by 3 bases and V by 0 bases; bases with no gene match: 4. This CDR3 is built from 16 residues. Germline assignment: CDR1 SGHNT and CDR2 YYREEE (reference sequence). The CDR3 DNA reads as TGTGCCAGCAGCTTGGGGGACAGGGTAATTGGAAACACCATATATTTT. This translates into CASSLGDRVIGNTIYF.

A note on this clone: Other DNA sequences in this specimen translate into the identical CDR3. CDR3: CASRRRQGKTYEQYF. The CDR3 DNA follows: TGTGCCAGCAGGAGGAGACAGGGGAAAACCTACGAGCAGTACTTC. The chain recombines TRBV21-1 with TRBJ2-7; TRBD1, the D gene given by the table, was not confirmed from the DNA. TRBV21-1 corresponds to a pseudogene. There are 15 residues in the CDR3.

This chain links TRBV27 with TRBJ2-7, with D hard to call. The germline V gene encodes CDR1 MNHEY and CDR2 SMNVEV (reference sequence). The CDR3 has 14 amino acids. Between the trimmed V and J ends, which lost 6 bases and 4 bases, there was a span of 16 bases. CDR3 coding DNA: TGTGCCAGCAGCCCGTGGCCACTAAGGTACGAGCAGTACTTC. Its protein product is CASSPWPLRYEQYF.

This clone was found a few times. This chain links TRBV4-2 with TRBJ2-1; D might be TRBD2 (5 bases). From germline, CDR1 is LGHNA and CDR2 YNFKEQ. This CDR3 contains 15 residues. The V gene lost 2 bases and the J gene lost 6 bases, with 14 bases spanning the gap. CDR3 sequence: CASSQTSLDGNEQFF. Here the CDR3 DNA reads TGTGCCAGCAGCCAAACTAGTTTGGACGGCAATGAGCAGTTCTTC.

The rearrangement links TRBV4-1 to TRBJ1-2; D uncertain. V was pared by 1 base and J by 6 bases, with 12 bases between. Looked up from germline, CDR1 is MGHRA and CDR2 is YSYEKL. This CDR3 is 14 amino acids long. The DNA for the CDR3 is TGCGCCAGCAGCCAAGGGTACCGAGCGAATGGCTACACCTTC. This encodes CASSQGYRANGYTF.

The chain carries TRBV7-2 and TRBJ2-3, with 7 positions matching TRBD1. The CDR3 length is 15 residues. Germline assignment: CDR1 SGHTA and CDR2 FQGNSA. The V gene end was trimmed by 1 base and the J gene end by 3 bases; junction bases not matched to a gene: 4. The CDR3 spells CASSLGAGGTDTQYF. The CDR3 region has the DNA TGTGCCAGCAGCTTAGGAGCAGGGGGAACAGATACGCAGTATTTT.

J is TRBJ2-5 and V is TRBV19; the match to TRBD2 covers 12 bases. This CDR3 has 17 amino acids. The V segment lost 1 base and the J segment 5 bases; nucleotides outside the gene matches: 8. CDR1 is LNHDA and CDR2 is SQIVND in the germline V gene (reference sequence). This CDR3 is CASSIVKLAGGEETQYF. CDR3 sequence (DNA): TGTGCCAGTAGTATAGTCAAGCTAGCGGGAGGGGAGGAGACCCAGTACTTC.

This clone was recorded only once. The rearrangement uses TRBV14 and TRBJ1-2; possibly TRBD1 for D (5 bases). The CDR3 has 14 residues. CDR1 SGHDN and CDR2 FVKESK come from the germline V gene. The V and J ends lost 0 bases and 6 bases respectively, with 11 bases between them. CDR3 protein: CASSQEIRADGYTF. The CDR3 DNA is TGTGCCAGCAGCCAAGAAATCAGGGCTGATGGCTACACCTTC.

This rearrangement joins TRBV4-3 to TRBJ1-5; weak D call: TRBD1 (6 bases). This CDR3 comprises 20 residues. Germline values: CDR1 LGHNA, CDR2 YSLEER. Trimming took off 0 bases at V and 0 bases at J, with 21 bases between the two ends. The CDR3 DNA sequence: TGCGCCAGCAGCCAAGACTCTCCCAGGGGCCCTGAATATAGCAATCAGCCCCAGCATTTT. It translates to CASSQDSPRGPEYSNQPQHF.

The rearrangement links TRBV28 to TRBJ2-7, with D perhaps matching TRBD1 (5 bases). CDR3 size: 15 residues. Deletions cut 7 bases from V and 0 bases from J, with 16 bases between. Germline CDR1 and CDR2: MDHEN and SYDVKM. CDR3 sequence reads: CASTHRGGLSYEQYF. The CDR3 nucleotides are TGTGCCAGCACCCATAGGGGTGGTCTCTCCTACGAGCAGTACTTC.

The genes are TRBV6-1 and TRBJ2-3, with a possible D match to TRBD1 (7 bases). This CDR3 has 16 residues. The germline V gene has CDR1 MNHNS and CDR2 SASEGT. Trimming cost V 2 bases and J 4 bases, with 16 bases left between them. The CDR3 DNA sequence: TGTGCCAGCAGTGAACGGCTTGGAGGGGGCGCAGATACGCAGTATTTT. Translation gives CASSERLGGGADTQYF.

This clone was picked up a small number of times. The chain employs TRBV18 and TRBJ1-6; no definite D call. The CDR3 has 14 residues. Trimming took 2 bases from V and 1 from J, leaving 3 bases between them. Germline CDR1 KGHSH, CDR2 LQKENI. The CDR3 here is CASSPESYNSPLHF. CDR3 nucleotide sequence: TGTGCCAGCTCACCAGAGTCCTATAATTCACCCCTCCACTTT.

In the case of this clone: The germline gene is not matched at one end of the junction; a read error may be the cause. This sequence joins TRBV5-1 and TRBJ2-5; the match to TRBD2 covers 9 bases. CDR1 is SGHRS and CDR2 is YFSETQ in the germline V gene. The CDR3 runs 16 residues. The CDR3 is CASSPGASGNQETQYF. The DNA of the CDR3 is TGCGCCAGCAGCCCTGGGGCTAGCGGGAACCAGGAGACCCAGTACTTC.

This clone showed up just a few times. The chain couples TRBV7-8 to TRBJ1-4; 7 positions match TRBD1. Trimming cost V 5 bases and J 7 bases; bases outside gene matches: 10. The CDR3 sequence is 15 residues long. The germline CDR1 and CDR2 sequences are SGHVS and FQNEAQ. The CDR3 loop reads CASSPGTPGGEKLFF. CDR3 sequence (DNA): TGTGCCAGCAGCCCAGGGACTCCAGGGGGTGAAAAACTGTTTTTT.

This clone was observed a few times. The chain links TRBV6-6 to TRBJ2-5; TRBD1 matches 8 bases. Per the germline V gene, CDR1 is MNHNY and CDR2 is SVGAGI (reference sequence). Trimming cost V 7 bases and J 10 bases; bases outside gene matches: 17. This CDR3 has 15 residues. The CDR3 is CASTQGQGSFGGQYF. The CDR3 DNA follows: TGTGCCAGCACCCAAGGACAGGGCTCCTTCGGTGGCCAGTACTTC.

V usage is TRBV28 and J usage is TRBJ2-7; 9 nucleotides match TRBD2. The CDR3 extends over 15 amino acids. Germline V gene lookup returns CDR1 MDHEN and CDR2 SYDVKM. V dropped 5 bases and J dropped 1; count of bases not matched to a gene: 6. CDR3 DNA: TGTGCCAGCAGTCTTGGGACTAGCACTTCCTACGAGCAGTACTTC. Its protein is CASSLGTSTSYEQYF.

V gene TRBV6-1 combines with J gene TRBJ2-2, with TRBD1 identical over 9 bases. The CDR3 covers 16 residues. V gave up 3 bases and J gave up 6 bases; unmatched junction bases: 8. Germline lookup yields CDR1 MNHNS and CDR2 SASEGT. CDR3 amino acids: CASSDYGTGFPGELFF. The CDR3 region has the DNA TGTGCCAGCAGTGATTACGGGACAGGGTTTCCCGGGGAGCTGTTTTTT.

This clone has just one count. The chain is built from TRBV19 and TRBJ2-1, with 7 positions matching TRBD2. CDR1 and CDR2 from the germline V gene are LNHDA and SQIVND (reference sequence). J was trimmed by 0 bases and V by 4 bases; bases with no gene match: 6. The CDR3 has 16 amino acids. The CDR3 nucleotides read TGTGCCAGTAGTACCACTAGCGTGAGCTCCTACAATGAGCAGTTCTTC. This codes for CASSTTSVSSYNEQFF.